This T cell receptor beta chain stems from a study of CD8+CD57+ T cells in acquired aplastic anemia. Study overall: Average DNA yield from sorted CD4+ and CD8+ cells was around 3.2 ug.

In this sample, this clonotype turned up many times. Its specificity is not known. Looked up from germline, CDR1 is LGHNA and CDR2 is YSLEER. This CDR3 has 15 residues. Trimming took off 0 bases at V and 3 bases at J, with 11 bases between the two ends. All sequencing subjects had displayed CD8+CD57+ cell expansion on flow cytometry. No therapy was given to patients before blood sampling. Template material for TCR beta VDJ and CDR3 profiling consisted of genomic DNA. Via MiXCR, TCRdb re-called the reads, giving one row per CDR3 protein. The sample gives more than 150,000 distinct CDR3 sequences, 40% to 55% of which show up once; 8% to 10% is in the top ten. Study-level findings and limits: There were roughly 30 CD8+ CDR3 sequences that occurred in both patients and controls.

V usage is TRBV4-3 and J usage is TRBJ2-5, with D possibly matching TRBD2 (7 bases). This TCR came from a human donor with aplastic anemia. What was sequenced was sorted CD4+, CD8+, or CD8+CD57+ T cells (not recorded which) from PBMCs. Here the CDR3 DNA reads TGCGCCAGCAGCCAAGATAGGGGGGGGGAAGAGACCCAGTACTTC. As protein: CASSQDRGGEETQYF.